The 9 T cell receptor beta chains below come from one sample, sequenced in a study of CD8 T cells in Susac syndrome. An amount of RNA that ranged from roughly 0.5 to 1 ug was reverse transcribed with random hexamers. TCRdb fed the immunoSEQ multiplex PCR reads into MiXCR, producing one record per CDR3 protein. The data contain about 140,000 distinct CDR3 sequences, 95% of them singletons. Sequencing was performed on CD8+ T cells from PBMCs. The receptors stem from a human donor with Susac syndrome.

The V call is TRBV5-6, the J call TRBJ2-7; D perhaps matches TRBD2 (7 bases). Germline CDR1 and CDR2: SGHDT and YYEEEE. The V end lost 4 bases, the J end lost 5 bases, and 13 bases lay between the germline ends. The CDR3 is 13 residues long. The DNA for the CDR3 is TGTGCCAGCAGCAGCGGGACAAGTCACGAGCAGTACTTC. Residues: CASSSGTSHEQYF. Combining the CDR3 with reference TRBV5-6 and TRBJ2-7 gives the whole variable domain DAGVTQSPTHLIKTRGQQVTLRCSPKSGHDTVSWYQQALGQGPQFIFQYYEEEERQRGNFPDRFSGHQFPNYSSELNVNALLLGDSALYLCASSSGTSHEQYFGPGTRLTVT.

The chain has TRBV9 and TRBJ2-1; D call uncertain. CDR3 length: 12 amino acids. The germline V and J ends were trimmed by 4 bases and 6 bases, with 8 bases remaining between them. Germline-derived CDR1 and CDR2 are SGDLS and YYNGEE. CDR3: CASSPRTNEQFF. For the CDR3, the DNA is TGTGCCAGCAGCCCCCGGACCAATGAGCAGTTCTTC.

This clonotype was picked up one time. The V gene is TRBV7-9, the J gene TRBJ2-1, with 7 bases matching TRBD1. Germline CDR1 reads SEHNR; CDR2 reads FQNEAQ (reference sequence). Trimming at V came to 5 bases and at J to 8 bases, leaving 6 bases not matched to a gene. This CDR3 region has 13 residues. CDR3 protein: CASSRTGADEQFF. The CDR3 DNA reads as TGTGCCAGCAGCCGTACAGGGGCCGATGAGCAGTTCTTC. The full variable domain, with the rest looked up from reference TRBV7-9 and TRBJ2-1, is DTGVSQNPRHKITKRGQNVTFRCDPISEHNRLYWYRQTLGQGPEFLTYFQNEAQLEKSRLLSDRFSAERPKGSFSTLEIQRTEQGDSAMYLCASSRTGADEQFFGPGTRLTVL.

The chain links TRBV29-1 to TRBJ1-2, with TRBD1 as a possible D gene (5 bases). The CDR3 extends over 12 amino acids. V lost 6 bases to trimming and J lost 8 bases, with 16 bases between them. The V gene's germline CDR1 is SQVTM and CDR2 ANQGSEA. CDR3: CSVAPPEGGYTF. DNA of the CDR3: TGCAGCGTCGCCCCCCCCGAGGGGGGCTACACCTTC. Supplemented by reference TRBV29-1 and TRBJ1-2, the full variable domain reads SAVISQKPSRDICQRGTSLTIQCQVDSQVTMMFWYRQQPGQSLTLIATANQGSEATYESGFVIDKFPISRPNLTFSTLTVSNMSPEDSSIYLCSVAPPEGGYTFGSGTRLTVV.

J is TRBJ2-1 and V is TRBV2, with D maybe TRBD1 (6 bases). CDR1 is SNHLY, CDR2 FYNNEI, per germline. Trimming stripped 3 bases from V and 0 bases from J, with 9 bases between. The CDR3 extends over 15 amino acids. The CDR3 reads CASSEDSDSYNEQFF. Here the CDR3 DNA reads TGTGCCAGCAGTGAGGACAGCGACTCCTACAATGAGCAGTTCTTC. The whole variable domain, remainder taken from reference TRBV2 and TRBJ2-1, is EPEVTQTPSHQVTQMGQEVILRCVPISNHLYFYWYRQILGQKVEFLVSFYNNEISEKSEIFDDQFSVERPDGSNFTLKIRSTKLEDSAMYFCASSEDSDSYNEQFFGPGTRLTVL.

This sequence joins TRBV7-8 and TRBJ2-5, with TRBD2 matching over 10 bases. Germline CDR1 is SGHVS and CDR2 is FQNEAQ. The CDR3 has 16 amino acids. The J segment lost 5 bases and the V segment lost 1 base, leaving 7 bases of the junction unmatched. The CDR3 coding sequence is TGTGCCAGCAGCTTAGGGCTAGCGGGAGAAGCGGAGACCCAGTACTTC. This translates into CASSLGLAGEAETQYF.

V usage is TRBV30 and J usage is TRBJ2-1; 7 nucleotides agree with TRBD2. This CDR3 has 13 amino acids. The V gene's germline CDR1 is GTSNPN and CDR2 SVGIG (reference sequence). The CDR3 region is CGFGRSSYNEQFF. For the CDR3, the DNA is TGTGGTTTCGGGAGGAGCTCCTACAATGAGCAGTTCTTC.

The chain joins TRBV7-8 to TRBJ1-5; D may be TRBD1 (5 bases). The CDR3 spans 15 residues. Trimming removed 1 base at V and 2 bases at J, with 9 bases between. CDR1 SGHVS and CDR2 FQNEAQ come from the germline V gene. The CDR3 region has the DNA TGTGCCAGCAGCTTAGGGACATCCGGCAATCAGCCCCAGCATTTT. As protein: CASSLGTSGNQPQHF.

The V gene is TRBV18, the J gene TRBJ2-7; D not resolved. The CDR3 is 12 residues long. Trimming stripped 7 bases from V and 5 bases from J, with 12 bases between. Germline CDR1 reads KGHSH; CDR2 reads LQKENI. CDR3 in amino acids: CASWMGIDEQYF. The CDR3 nucleotides are TGTGCCAGCTGGATGGGCATCGACGAGCAGTACTTC.